A selection of T cell receptor beta chains follows, all from one sample in a study of OX40 agonist ivuxolimab in advanced cancers. Clones were read by immunoSEQ multiplex PCR, and TCRdb kept only the in-frame ones, dropping some. The profile shows approximately 70,000 clones, 65% to 90% of them singletons. The starting material was CD4+ or CD8+ T cells sorted from blood, obtained in a trial of the OX40 agonist ivuxolimab. The receptors derive from an adult with an advanced solid tumor such as melanoma, head and neck, liver or kidney cancer. CDR3s include the opening cysteine and the closing phenylalanine or tryptophan. Fields, in order: J gene, D gene, clone size, V gene, CDR3 protein, CDR3 DNA. D genes are given only for firm matches. Not all rows give a size; the values are once, few, many and, for expanded clones, a class.

J: TRBJ1-5
D: TRBD1
size: .
V: TRBV19
CDR3: CASRQGGGNQPQHF
DNA: TGTGCCAGTCGCCAGGGGGGTGGCAATCAGCCCCAGCATTTT

J: TRBJ2-5
D: .
size: .
V: TRBV9
CDR3: CASSEPTSPAETQYF
DNA: TGTGCCAGCAGCGAGCCCACTAGTCCGGCAGAGACCCAGTACTTC

J: TRBJ2-5
D: .
size: .
V: TRBV7-6
CDR3: CASSLDHPTQYF
DNA: TGTGCCAGCAGCTTAGATCACCCGACCCAGTACTTC

J: TRBJ1-1
D: .
size: .
V: TRBV7-2
CDR3: CASSLIGPDTEAFF
DNA: TGTGCCAGCAGCTTAATCGGCCCCGACACTGAAGCTTTCTTT

J: TRBJ2-5
D: TRBD2
size: .
V: TRBV5-1
CDR3: CASSLVAGGSYQETQYF
DNA: TGCGCCAGCAGCTTGGTAGCGGGGGGATCCTACCAAGAGACCCAGTACTTC

J: TRBJ1-1
D: .
size: few
V: TRBV5-1
CDR3: CASSLIGVNTEAFF
DNA: TGCGCCAGCAGCTTGATCGGGGTGAACACTGAAGCTTTCTTT

J: TRBJ2-5
D: .
size: .
V: TRBV6-5
CDR3: CASSYLTSRASETQYF
DNA: TGTGCCAGCAGCTACCTAACCTCACGGGCCTCGGAGACCCAGTACTTC

J: TRBJ2-5
D: TRBD1
size: .
V: TRBV19
CDR3: CASSKSDRVGETQYF
DNA: TGTGCCAGTAGTAAAAGCGACAGGGTTGGAGAGACCCAGTACTTC

J: TRBJ2-3
D: .
size: .
V: TRBV5-6
CDR3: CASSGWGGSTDTQYF
DNA: TGTGCCAGCAGCGGGTGGGGAGGAAGCACAGATACGCAGTATTTT

J: TRBJ2-1
D: TRBD1
size: .
V: TRBV27
CDR3: CASTDRVLGEQFF
DNA: TGTGCCAGCACGGACAGGGTATTAGGTGAGCAGTTCTTC

J: TRBJ1-6
D: .
size: .
V: TRBV19
CDR3: CASKAPGQGGSPLHF
DNA: TGTGCCAGTAAGGCCCCCGGGCAAGGGGGTTCACCCCTCCACTTT

J: TRBJ2-6
D: .
size: .
V: TRBV16
CDR3: CASTTPGANVLTF
DNA: TGTGCCAGCACCACTCCTGGGGCCAACGTCCTGACTTTC

J: TRBJ2-3
D: .
size: .
V: TRBV11-1
CDR3: CASSARAGSTDTQYF
DNA: TGTGCCAGCAGCGCAAGGGCGGGGTCCACAGATACGCAGTATTTT

J: TRBJ1-1
D: .
size: .
V: TRBV11-2
CDR3: CASSLVGENTEAFF
DNA: TGTGCCAGCAGCTTAGTTGGGGAGAACACTGAAGCTTTCTTT

J: TRBJ1-5
D: TRBD1
size: few
V: TRBV5-1
CDR3: CASSAVTGVQPQHF
DNA: TGCGCCAGCAGCGCCGTTACAGGGGTTCAGCCCCAGCATTTT

J: TRBJ2-4
D: TRBD1
size: .
V: TRBV15
CDR3: CATSRDLRDRGAKNIQYF
DNA: TGTGCCACCAGCAGAGATCTCCGGGACAGGGGAGCCAAAAACATTCAGTACTTC

J: TRBJ2-5
D: .
size: .
V: TRBV5-4
CDR3: CASSGEETQYF
DNA: TGTGCCAGCAGCGGGGAAGAGACCCAGTACTTC

J: TRBJ2-2
D: TRBD2
size: .
V: TRBV19
CDR3: CASRTGTSTGELFF
DNA: TGTGCCAGTAGGACCGGGACTAGCACCGGGGAGCTGTTTTTT

J: TRBJ1-4
D: TRBD1
size: .
V: TRBV6-1
CDR3: CASSERSDRLFF
DNA: TGTGCCAGCAGTGAAAGGTCGGACAGGCTGTTTTTT

J: TRBJ2-1
D: TRBD1
size: .
V: TRBV28
CDR3: CASSLLGTGPAHEQFF
DNA: TGTGCCAGCAGTTTATTAGGGACAGGTCCCGCGCATGAGCAGTTCTTC

J: TRBJ1-1
D: TRBD1
size: .
V: TRBV28
CDR3: CASTHRGRVTEAFF
DNA: TGTGCCAGCACACACAGGGGGCGAGTTACTGAAGCTTTCTTT

J: TRBJ1-5
D: .
size: few
V: TRBV30
CDR3: CAWRGGLGQPQHF
DNA: TGTGCCTGGAGGGGGGGCCTCGGCCAGCCCCAGCATTTT

J: TRBJ1-2
D: .
size: .
V: TRBV29-1
CDR3: CSVAQGLWDGYTF
DNA: TGCAGCGTTGCCCAGGGGCTCTGGGATGGCTACACCTTC

J: TRBJ1-1
D: .
size: once
V: TRBV6-5
CDR3: CATTQGTEAFF
DNA: TGTGCCACCACACAGGGTACTGAAGCTTTCTTT

J: TRBJ2-7
D: .
size: .
V: TRBV4-1
CDR3: CASSQGRGGNYEQYF
DNA: TGCGCCAGCAGCCAAGGAAGGGGGGGAAACTACGAGCAGTACTTC

J: TRBJ2-7
D: TRBD1
size: .
V: TRBV27
CDR3: CASSLSRQGKYEQYF
DNA: TGTGCCAGCAGTTTAAGCCGACAGGGGAAATACGAGCAGTACTTC

J: TRBJ1-6
D: .
size: .
V: TRBV7-2
CDR3: CASSSVHRVPTLHF
DNA: TGTGCCAGCAGCTCGGTCCACAGGGTCCCAACCCTCCACTTT

J: TRBJ2-5
D: TRBD1
size: .
V: TRBV11-3
CDR3: CASSPAGTGPQETQYF
DNA: TGTGCCAGCAGTCCCGCCGGGACAGGGCCTCAAGAGACCCAGTACTTC

J: TRBJ2-7
D: TRBD1
size: .
V: TRBV6-1
CDR3: CASSPGTGSDEQYF
DNA: TGTGCCAGCAGCCCCGGGACAGGGAGTGACGAGCAGTACTTC

J: TRBJ1-5
D: .
size: .
V: TRBV7-9
CDR3: CASSLATGPTGAQHF
DNA: TGTGCCAGCAGCTTAGCTACAGGGCCCACCGGGGCCCAGCATTTT

J: TRBJ1-1
D: .
size: .
V: TRBV19
CDR3: CASSLGVTEAFF
DNA: TGTGCCAGTAGTCTGGGTGTCACTGAAGCTTTCTTT

J: TRBJ2-7
D: .
size: .
V: TRBV2
CDR3: CASSEHTASYEQYF
DNA: TGTGCCAGCAGTGAACATACAGCCTCCTACGAGCAGTACTTC

J: TRBJ2-7
D: .
size: once
V: TRBV27
CDR3: CASRGGRSPEQYF
DNA: TGTGCCAGCAGGGGGGGTAGGTCCCCCGAGCAGTACTTC

J: TRBJ2-1
D: TRBD1
size: .
V: TRBV5-8
CDR3: CASRQPGQGSNEQFF
DNA: TGTGCCAGCAGACAACCGGGACAGGGGAGCAATGAGCAGTTCTTC

J: TRBJ1-4
D: .
size: .
V: TRBV6-8
CDR3: CATSQGRVEKLFF
DNA: TGTGCCACCTCACAGGGTAGGGTTGAAAAACTGTTTTTT

J: TRBJ2-7
D: TRBD2
size: .
V: TRBV29-1
CDR3: CSGTRTQDPYEQYF
DNA: TGCAGCGGGACTAGGACACAAGACCCCTACGAGCAGTATTTC

J: TRBJ2-3
D: .
size: .
V: TRBV19
CDR3: CASSGRDAGSTDTQYF
DNA: TGTGCCAGTAGTGGGCGGGACGCTGGAAGCACAGATACGCAGTATTTT

J: TRBJ1-2
D: .
size: few
V: TRBV30
CDR3: CAWSSRVYGYTF
DNA: TGTGCCTGGTCATCCAGGGTCTATGGCTACACCTTC

J: TRBJ2-7
D: TRBD2
size: .
V: TRBV10-2
CDR3: CASSGGGLAYEQYF
DNA: TGCGCCAGCAGTGGCGGGGGGTTGGCCTACGAGCAGTACTTC

J: TRBJ2-6
D: .
size: .
V: TRBV6-5
CDR3: CASSYSGGSGANVLTF
DNA: TGTGCCAGCAGTTACTCCGGGGGCAGTGGGGCCAACGTCCTGACTTTC

J: TRBJ2-1
D: TRBD1
size: .
V: TRBV28
CDR3: CASPPGTGAYNEQFF
DNA: TGTGCCAGCCCCCCCGGGACAGGGGCCTACAATGAGCAGTTCTTC

J: TRBJ1-4
D: .
size: .
V: TRBV7-2
CDR3: CASSFGGTTNEKLFF
DNA: TGTGCCAGCAGCTTTGGGGGAACGACTAATGAAAAACTGTTTTTT

J: TRBJ2-7
D: TRBD1
size: few
V: TRBV7-2
CDR3: CASSGVTGQAPYEQYF
DNA: TGTGCCAGCAGCGGAGTTACCGGACAGGCCCCCTACGAGCAGTACTTC

J: TRBJ2-3
D: .
size: .
V: TRBV2
CDR3: CASRAWDSGGDTQYF
DNA: TGTGCCAGCAGGGCCTGGGACTCTGGGGGAGATACGCAGTATTTT

J: TRBJ2-2
D: .
size: .
V: TRBV25-1
CDR3: CASSVLTGTNYRELFF
DNA: TGTGCCAGCAGTGTCCTTACCGGGACAAACTACCGGGAGCTGTTTTTT

J: TRBJ2-3
D: TRBD2
size: .
V: TRBV11-2
CDR3: CASSYDRGGADTQYF
DNA: TGTGCCAGCAGTTATGACCGGGGGGGCGCAGATACGCAGTATTTT

J: TRBJ2-5
D: .
size: once
V: TRBV7-2
CDR3: CASSFSGQETQYF
DNA: TGTGCCAGCAGCTTTAGCGGACAAGAGACCCAGTACTTC

J: TRBJ2-2
D: .
size: .
V: TRBV30
CDR3: CAWVSRGRAGELFF
DNA: TGTGCCTGGGTCAGCAGGGGTAGGGCCGGGGAGCTGTTTTTT

J: TRBJ2-1
D: .
size: .
V: TRBV7-2
CDR3: CASSPDNEQFF
DNA: TGTGCCAGCAGCCCCGACAATGAGCAGTTCTTC

J: TRBJ1-4
D: .
size: .
V: TRBV21-1
CDR3: CASITNGVRGANEKLFF
DNA: TGTGCCAGCATCACTAACGGGGTTCGTGGGGCTAATGAAAAACTGTTTTTT

J: TRBJ2-5
D: .
size: .
V: TRBV10-2
CDR3: CASSVRDTGTQYF
DNA: TGCGCCAGCAGTGTACGGGATACGGGGACCCAGTACTTC

J: TRBJ2-7
D: TRBD1
size: .
V: TRBV7-2
CDR3: CASSPRRGLQGYEQYF
DNA: TGTGCCAGCAGCCCCCGCCGAGGCCTACAGGGGTACGAGCAGTACTTC

J: TRBJ2-5
D: .
size: once
V: TRBV5-4
CDR3: CASSLASETQYF
DNA: TGTGCCAGCAGCTTGGCCTCAGAGACCCAGTACTTC